This T cell receptor (beta chain) was identified during a study of Ad26.COV2.S vaccination and SARS-CoV-2 variants (dated by TCRdb to the early 2020s). For the wider study: Vaccine-arm donors came from COV1001, a multicentre, randomized, double-blind, placebo-controlled phase I-IIa trial of Ad26.COV2.S in healthy adults. Dosing of Ad26.COV2.S was intramuscular, at either 5x10^10 or 1x10^11 viral particles, delivered as one shot or as two shots spaced 56 days apart. TCRbeta repertoire sequencing served as the tool for gauging how specific and how broad the SARS-CoV-2-reactive T cell receptors were following Ad26.COV2.S vaccination. A total of about 30 samples were included in the TCR-sequenced set, comprising around 19 Ad26.COV2.S vaccine recipients, 5 placebo recipients and 8 SARS-CoV-2 convalescent individuals. Trial participants were randomized into five groups of five, in which low-dose or high-dose Ad26.COV2.S was given once or twice, or placebo was given on both occasions. Investigators remained blinded to trial group allocation during experiments and outcome assessment. Study-wide findings and limitations: It was noted by the authors that total T cell responses may have been underestimated by the TCR breadth and depth analyses. Comparable non-spike TCR breadth was observed between vaccine and placebo recipients, consistent with only spike being contained in the vaccine. After vaccination, substantial breadth of spike-specific CD8+ and CD4+ T cell responses was reported. The study was not powered to compare responses between vaccine doses or regimens. Ad26.COV2.S recipients had higher spike-specific TCR breadth than placebo recipients (P = 0.0014).

The immunoSEQ Assay was used to sequence TCRbeta CDR3 regions. After extraction, genomic DNA underwent amplification by bias-controlled multiplex PCR, followed by high-throughput sequencing. The paper's processing steps were these. To quantify the absolute abundance of every unique TCRbeta CDR3 region, sequences were collapsed and filtered. T cell fraction was estimated by normalizing TCRbeta template counts to usable DNA, with usable DNA measured through amplification of reference genes found in all nucleated cells. Repertoire TCRs were annotated as SARS-CoV-2-specific by exact matching of V gene, CDR3 amino acid sequence and J gene to a known reactive TCR set. The reference SARS-CoV-2 TCR set was obtained from MIRA and was filtered for enrichment in COVID-19-positive ImmuneCODE repertoires, whereby public or cross-reactive TCRs were removed. Using the MIRA antigens, annotated TCRs were further analysed by specific ORF or by position within an ORF. Breadth was defined as the number of annotated unique rearrangements divided by the total number of unique productive rearrangements, and depth was defined as the summed frequency of the annotated unique rearrangements. TCR breadth was compared between groups using two-sided Wilcoxon rank-sum tests. The table was pulled from immuneACCESS by TCRdb, which kept in-frame rearrangements only. Such tables lose some clones; where checked, under half of the loss comes from unresolved V genes, and the rest has no known cause. V and J calls plus clone size are reproduced from that table; the DNA served to infer D and trimming. Here the sample has roughly 390,000 clones; roughly nine tenths occur a single time. The ten largest account for approximately 3.7% of the sample.

With respect to this clone: The specificity of this receptor is unknown. Base qualities are not provided; no much larger clone lies one nucleotide away.

The treatment or condition label, as the study defines it: 19 received Ad26.COV2.S at low or high dose, single or two shots; 5 received placebo; per-sample allocation not given. For vaccine and placebo recipients, repertoires were sequenced using samples collected on day 63 after the first injection. In Cohort 1b, about two dozen adults aged 18-55 years were enrolled at a single site in Boston, USA, between 29 July and 7 August 2020. As a vaccine, Ad26.COV2.S was a replication-incompetent adenovirus type 26 vector that expressed a prefusion-stabilized SARS-CoV-2 spike protein derived from the original Wuhan strain. Measured from the cysteine to the phenylalanine, the CDR3 is 12 residues long. Only the CDR3 DNA is retained, 36 bases long and in frame from the first base. The germline V gene (reference sequence) yields SEHNR for CDR1 and FQNEAQ for CDR2. Trimming removed 0 bases from V and 11 bases from J, leaving 10 bases between the germline ends.

The rearrangement combines TRBV7-9 with TRBJ1-1, with TRBD1 tentatively as D gene (5 bases match). The clonotype was recovered from a person between 18 and 59 years old who received the Ad26.COV2.S COVID-19 vaccine or a placebo. Material: peripheral blood, obtained in a trial of Ad26.COV2.S vaccine versus placebo. The DNA sequence follows: TGTGCCAGCAGCTTAGCTGGGGGGTGGGCTTTCTTT. Its translation reads: CASSLAGGWAFF.